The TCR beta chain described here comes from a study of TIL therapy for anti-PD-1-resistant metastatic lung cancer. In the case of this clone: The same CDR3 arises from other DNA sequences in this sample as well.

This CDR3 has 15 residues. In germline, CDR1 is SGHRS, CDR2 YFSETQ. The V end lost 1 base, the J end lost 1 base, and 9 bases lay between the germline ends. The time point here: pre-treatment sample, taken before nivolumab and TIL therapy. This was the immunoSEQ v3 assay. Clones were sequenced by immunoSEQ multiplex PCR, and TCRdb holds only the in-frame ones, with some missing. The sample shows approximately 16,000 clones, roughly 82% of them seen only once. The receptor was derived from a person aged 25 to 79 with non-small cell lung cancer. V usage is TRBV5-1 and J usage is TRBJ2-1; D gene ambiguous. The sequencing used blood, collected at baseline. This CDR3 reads CASSLSLQSYNEQFF. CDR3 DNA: TGCGCCAGCAGCTTGTCCTTGCAATCCTACAATGAGCAGTTCTTC.